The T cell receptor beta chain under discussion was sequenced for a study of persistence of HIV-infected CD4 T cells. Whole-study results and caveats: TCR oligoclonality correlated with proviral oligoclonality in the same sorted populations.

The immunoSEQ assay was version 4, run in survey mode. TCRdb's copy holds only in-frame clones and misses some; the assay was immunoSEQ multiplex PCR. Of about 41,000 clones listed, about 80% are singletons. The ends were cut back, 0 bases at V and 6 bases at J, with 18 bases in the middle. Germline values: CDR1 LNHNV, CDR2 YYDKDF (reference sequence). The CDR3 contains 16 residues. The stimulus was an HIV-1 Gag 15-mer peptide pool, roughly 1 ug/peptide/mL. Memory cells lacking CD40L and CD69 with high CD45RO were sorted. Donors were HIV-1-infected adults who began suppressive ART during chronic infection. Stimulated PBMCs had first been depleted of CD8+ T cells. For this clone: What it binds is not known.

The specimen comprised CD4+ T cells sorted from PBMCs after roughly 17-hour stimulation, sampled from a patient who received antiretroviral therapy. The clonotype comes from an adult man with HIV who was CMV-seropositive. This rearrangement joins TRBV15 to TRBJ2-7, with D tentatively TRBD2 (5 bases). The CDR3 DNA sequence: TGTGCCACCAGCAGAGATGGAGGCAGGTCACCGGGCGAGCAGTACTTC. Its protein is CATSRDGGRSPGEQYF.